One sample yielded the 13 T cell receptor beta chains listed below, sequenced in a study of blood T cell repertoires in COVID-19. Sequencing used immunoSEQ multiplex PCR; TCRdb keeps in-frame clones, though not all of them. The profile shows a few hundred thousand clones, 91% of them singletons. The specimen was PBMCs or T cells enriched from blood (not recorded which). The receptor source for this set is a human donor in a cohort exposed to, infected with or recovered from COVID-19 (not recorded which). The donor label of this sample is uncertain.

The chain employs TRBV5-6 and TRBJ2-7, with TRBD2 identical over 7 bases. The CDR3 has 15 residues. With V trimmed by 0 bases and J by 3 bases, 6 bases remained unmatched. The germline V gene encodes CDR1 SGHDT and CDR2 YYEEEE. CDR3 in amino acids: CASSLGAGRFYEQYF. As DNA, the CDR3 is TGTGCCAGCAGCTTGGGAGCGGGGAGATTCTACGAGCAGTACTTC.

V is TRBV9 and J is TRBJ1-5; 7 bases align to TRBD1. V lost 3 bases and J lost 1; bases outside the gene matches: 7. CDR1 and CDR2 (germline): SGDLS, YYNGEE. This CDR3 has 16 amino acids. CDR3 DNA sequence: TGTGCCAGCAGCGCCGGAGGGGGCCGGAGCAATCAGCCCCAGCATTTT. Protein product: CASSAGGGRSNQPQHF.

The CDR3 protein is CASSLTSGGQETQYF. CDR3 sequence (DNA): TGTGCCAGCAGCTTGACTAGCGGGGGTCAAGAGACCCAGTACTTC. V and J are TRBV5-4 and TRBJ2-5, with 11 nucleotides matching TRBD2. The CDR3 has 15 residues. Germline CDR1 is SGHNT and CDR2 is YYREEE (reference sequence). With 1 base clipped from V and 2 bases from J, the junction kept 1 base outside the gene matches.

The chain joins TRBV7-2 to TRBJ2-2, with TRBD2 identical over 8 bases. This CDR3 is 16 amino acids long. The V gene end was trimmed by 1 base and the J gene end by 3 bases; junction bases not matched to a gene: 4. CDR1 is SGHTA and CDR2 is FQGNSA in the germline V gene. The CDR3 DNA sequence: TGTGCCAGCAGCTTAGGACGGGGGGGCGACACCGGGGAGCTGTTTTTT. This sequence encodes CASSLGRGGDTGELFF.

The genes are TRBV7-6 and TRBJ1-1; D is uncertain. CDR1 and CDR2 from the germline V gene are SGHVS and FNYEAQ. Trimming removed 5 bases from V and 8 bases from J, with 12 bases in between. The CDR3 loop spans 12 amino acids. CDR3 DNA sequence: TGTGCCAGCAGCATAGTCGCGGGGGAAGCTTTCTTT. This codes for CASSIVAGEAFF.

This clone was seen once. This chain connects TRBV4-1 to TRBJ1-4; a possible D gene is TRBD1 (5 bases). This CDR3 comprises 16 residues. The germline CDR1 and CDR2 sequences are MGHRA and YSYEKL. Trimming left V 0 bases short and J 6 bases short, with 14 bases between. CDR3 in DNA: TGCGCCAGCAGCCAAGAATCGACCCCGGGGGATGAAAAACTGTTTTTT. Protein sequence: CASSQESTPGDEKLFF.

The V call is TRBV19, the J call TRBJ1-2; D remains ambiguous. Trimming pared 3 bases from V and 2 bases from J, leaving 7 bases between. CDR3 size: 13 residues. The germline V gene encodes CDR1 LNHDA and CDR2 SQIVND (reference sequence). Here the CDR3 reads CASSITRNYGYTF. The CDR3 DNA sequence: TGTGCCAGTAGTATCACCAGAAACTATGGCTACACCTTC.

The V call is TRBV30, the J call TRBJ2-7; 7 bases agree with TRBD2. The CDR3 sequence is 11 residues long. Germline CDR1 GTSNPN, CDR2 SVGIG (reference sequence). The V segment lost 2 bases and the J segment 10 bases; nucleotides outside the gene matches: 5. The CDR3: CAWSPGGSQYF. The DNA of the CDR3 is TGTGCCTGGAGTCCGGGGGGATCTCAGTACTTC.

The V gene is TRBV3-1 (or the pseudogene TRBV3-2), the J gene TRBJ2-1, with 10 bases lining up with TRBD2. Germline loops: CDR1 LGHDT, CDR2 YNNKEL (reference sequence). This CDR3 spans 17 amino acids. With V trimmed by 0 bases and J by 6 bases, 8 bases remained unmatched. The CDR3 region is CASSQDQGLAVLNEQFF. The CDR3 nucleotides read TGTGCCAGCAGCCAAGATCAAGGACTAGCGGTTCTCAATGAGCAGTTCTTC.

The V and J genes are TRBV4-1 and TRBJ1-5, with D possibly TRBD1 on 5 matching bases. Trimming took off 3 bases at V and 7 bases at J, with 19 bases between the two ends. Germline CDR1 MGHRA, CDR2 YSYEKL. The CDR3 is 16 residues long. The CDR3 protein is CASSQGLGSRGQPQHF. Written as DNA, the CDR3 is TGCGCCAGCAGCCAGGGGCTAGGGTCTCGGGGGCAGCCCCAGCATTTT.

The V gene is TRBV6-4, the J gene TRBJ2-7; unclear D gene. Germline assignment: CDR1 MRHNA and CDR2 SNTAGT. The CDR3 has 11 amino acids. Trimming took off 10 bases at V and 4 bases at J, with 11 bases between the two ends. CDR3 protein: CAKRSKYEQYF. CDR3 DNA: TGTGCCAAGAGGTCCAAATACGAGCAGTACTTC.

The chain uses TRBV30 and TRBJ1-1, with 10 positions matching TRBD1. The CDR3 contains 17 residues. Per germline, CDR1 GTSNPN and CDR2 SVGIG (reference sequence). Losses at the gene ends were 2 bases for V and 3 bases for J; bases not matched to a gene: 12. CDR3: CAWSSLGQGYRDTEAFF. In DNA, the CDR3 is TGTGCCTGGAGTTCTCTGGGACAGGGGTATCGGGACACTGAAGCTTTCTTT.

V gene TRBV5-1 combines with J gene TRBJ2-1; TRBD1 aligns across 9 bases. Trimming cost V 4 bases and J 3 bases; bases outside gene matches: 11. The CDR3 runs 17 residues. Germline V gene data show CDR1 as SGHRS and CDR2 as YFSETQ. This chain's CDR3 is CASSPENTGGLYNEQFF. Here the CDR3 DNA reads TGCGCCAGCAGCCCCGAGAATACAGGGGGCCTCTACAATGAGCAGTTCTTC.